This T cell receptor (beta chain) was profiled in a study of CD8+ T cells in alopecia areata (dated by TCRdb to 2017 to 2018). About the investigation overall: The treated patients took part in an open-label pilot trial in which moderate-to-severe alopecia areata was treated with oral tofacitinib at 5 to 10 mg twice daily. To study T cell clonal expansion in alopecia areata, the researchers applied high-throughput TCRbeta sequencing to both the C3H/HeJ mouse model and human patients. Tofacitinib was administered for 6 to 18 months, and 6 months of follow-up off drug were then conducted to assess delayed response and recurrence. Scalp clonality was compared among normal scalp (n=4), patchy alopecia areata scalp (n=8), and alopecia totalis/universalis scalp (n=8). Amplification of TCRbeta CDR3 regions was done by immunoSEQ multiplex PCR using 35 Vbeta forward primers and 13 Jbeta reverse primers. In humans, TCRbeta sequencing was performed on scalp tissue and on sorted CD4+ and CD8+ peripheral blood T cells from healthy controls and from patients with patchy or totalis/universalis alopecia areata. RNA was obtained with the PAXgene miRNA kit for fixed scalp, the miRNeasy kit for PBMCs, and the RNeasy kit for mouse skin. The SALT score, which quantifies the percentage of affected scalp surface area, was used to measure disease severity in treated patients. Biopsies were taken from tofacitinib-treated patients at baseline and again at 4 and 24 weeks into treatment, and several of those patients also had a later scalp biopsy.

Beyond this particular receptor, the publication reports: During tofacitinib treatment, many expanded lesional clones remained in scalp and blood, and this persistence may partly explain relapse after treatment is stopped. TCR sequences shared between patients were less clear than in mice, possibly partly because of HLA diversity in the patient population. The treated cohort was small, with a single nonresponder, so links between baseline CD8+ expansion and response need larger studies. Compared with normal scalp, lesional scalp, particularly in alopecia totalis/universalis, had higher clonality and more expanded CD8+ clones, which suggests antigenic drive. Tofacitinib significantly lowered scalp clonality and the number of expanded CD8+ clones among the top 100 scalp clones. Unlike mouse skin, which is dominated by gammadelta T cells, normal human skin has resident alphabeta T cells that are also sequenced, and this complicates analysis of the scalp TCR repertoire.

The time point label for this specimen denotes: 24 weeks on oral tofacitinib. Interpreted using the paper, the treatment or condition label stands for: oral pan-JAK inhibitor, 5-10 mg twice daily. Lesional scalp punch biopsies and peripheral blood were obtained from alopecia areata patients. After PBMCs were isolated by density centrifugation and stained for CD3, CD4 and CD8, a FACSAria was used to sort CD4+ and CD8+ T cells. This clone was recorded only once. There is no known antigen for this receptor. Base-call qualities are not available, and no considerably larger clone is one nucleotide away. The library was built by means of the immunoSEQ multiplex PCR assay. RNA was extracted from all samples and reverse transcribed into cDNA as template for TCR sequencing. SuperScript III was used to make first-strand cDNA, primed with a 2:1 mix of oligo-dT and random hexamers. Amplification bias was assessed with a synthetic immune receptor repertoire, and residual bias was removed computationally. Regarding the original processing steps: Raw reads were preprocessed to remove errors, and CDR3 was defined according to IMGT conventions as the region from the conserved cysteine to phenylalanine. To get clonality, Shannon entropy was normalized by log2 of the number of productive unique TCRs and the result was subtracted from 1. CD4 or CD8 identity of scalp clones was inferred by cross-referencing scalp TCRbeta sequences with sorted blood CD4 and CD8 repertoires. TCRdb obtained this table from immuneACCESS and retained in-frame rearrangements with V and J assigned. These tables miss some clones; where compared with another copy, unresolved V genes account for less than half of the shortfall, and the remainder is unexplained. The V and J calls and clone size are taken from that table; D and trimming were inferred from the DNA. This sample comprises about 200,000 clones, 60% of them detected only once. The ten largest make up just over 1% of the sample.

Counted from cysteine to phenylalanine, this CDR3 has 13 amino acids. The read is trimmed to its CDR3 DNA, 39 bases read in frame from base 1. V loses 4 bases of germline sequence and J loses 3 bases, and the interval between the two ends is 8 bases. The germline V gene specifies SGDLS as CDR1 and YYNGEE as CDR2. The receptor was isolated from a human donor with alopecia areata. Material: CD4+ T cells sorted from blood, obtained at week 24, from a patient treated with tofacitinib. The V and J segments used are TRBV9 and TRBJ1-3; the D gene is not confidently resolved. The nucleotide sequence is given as TGTGCCAGCAGCCGTGAGGTTGGAAACACCATATATTTT. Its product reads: CASSREVGNTIYF.